This TCR beta chain was identified in a study of metastatic and nonmetastatic thyroid tumors (dated by TCRdb to the early 2020s). The study in broad terms: For patients with malignant and with benign thyroid disease, the researchers compared repertoires between peripheral blood samples and tumor or nodule tissue samples.

The V and J ends are trimmed by 7 bases and 2 bases, leaving 19 bases between them. The CDR3 contains 16 residues, cysteine and phenylalanine counted. Only the CDR3 DNA is retained, 48 bases long and in frame from the first base. As encoded in the germline V gene, CDR1 is MNHEY while CDR2 is SVGEGT. Study-wide conclusions, independent of this receptor: In both blood and tumor samples, malignant tumors were reported to have significantly higher TCR beta diversity than benign nodules.

Receptors were amplified or captured by PCR. This sample was sequenced with an Illumina HiSeq 4000. The TCR beta-chain CDR3 region of each patient was profiled by high-throughput sequencing. The published analysis was carried out like this. A classifier to discriminate distant-metastatic papillary thyroid cancer patients was built from CDR3 differences across clinicopathological groups. Repertoire diversity was assessed with the Shannon index, and tumor-blood repertoire similarity with the Morisita-Horn index. Starting from the raw public reads, TCRdb applied fastp trimming at Q25, assembled clones with MiXCR and retained in-frame beta chains. TCRdb's processing, not the authors', yielded these V and J calls. Present in this sample are around 64,000 clones, under 5% of which were seen just once. Together, the top ten hold about a fifth of the sample. Before undergoing thyroid surgery, none of the patients had been given any kind of treatment. Patient clinical samples collected from about 2011 to 2018 were retrospectively analysed using T-cell receptor beta sequencing.

In this sample, this clone turned up many times. Its specific antigen is unknown. No base quality information exists; no much larger clone differs at one position. The clonotype originates from a female donor with papillary thyroid cancer or a benign thyroid nodule (not recorded which). Some clones in this sample may be carry-over from other donors' samples. The V and J segments used are TRBV6-2 or TRBV6-3 and TRBJ2-3; TRBD2 is possibly the D segment (6 matching bases). Sequences were obtained from blood. The CDR3 region has the sequence CASTNLAESATDTQYF. The DNA sequence follows: TGTGCCAGCACTAACTTAGCGGAAAGCGCCACAGATACGCAGTATTTT.